Below, 16 T cell receptor beta chains from the same sample are listed, as sequenced in a study of blood T cell repertoires in COVID-19. Libraries were prepared by immunoSEQ multiplex PCR; TCRdb keeps only in-frame clonotypes and omits some of them. This sample has some 450,000 clones, with more than 70% found just once. Sequenced: peripheral blood. The receptors here all came from a woman between 50 and 59 years old with COVID-19, enrolled during active disease.

V gene TRBV14 combines with J gene TRBJ2-7, with 9 bases aligning to TRBD1. Germline V gene lookup returns CDR1 SGHDN and CDR2 FVKESK. The V gene end was trimmed by 3 bases and the J gene end by 6 bases; junction bases not matched to a gene: 3. The CDR3 extends over 13 amino acids. CDR3 sequence (DNA): TGTGCCAGCAGCCATACAGGGGGCAGCGAGCAGTACTTC. This gives the protein CASSHTGGSEQYF.

This chain links TRBV6-5 with TRBJ1-2, with a possible D match to TRBD1 (6 bases). The V gene's germline CDR1 is MNHEY and CDR2 SVGAGI. This CDR3 comprises 14 residues. V was trimmed by 7 bases and J by 0 bases, leaving 12 bases between them. For the CDR3, the DNA is TGTGCCAGCACCCGTACAGGGACTAACTATGGCTACACCTTC. It translates to CASTRTGTNYGYTF.

V and J are TRBV19 and TRBJ2-2; 9 bases align to TRBD2. The CDR3 loop spans 13 amino acids. Germline V gene data show CDR1 as LNHDA and CDR2 as SQIVND (reference sequence). With 5 bases clipped from V and 9 bases from J, the junction kept 4 bases outside the gene matches. The DNA for the CDR3 is TGTGCCAGTAGTCAAGCGGGGGGTAGGGAGCTGTTTTTT. Translating gives CASSQAGGRELFF. Full variable domain (missing parts from reference TRBV19 and TRBJ2-2): DGGITQSPKYLFRKEGQNVTLSCEQNLNHDAMYWYRQDPGQGLRLIYYSQIVNDFQKGDIAEGYSVSREKKESFPLTVTSAQKNPTAFYLCASSQAGGRELFFGEGSRLTVL.

CDR3: CASTRTGAMNTEAFF. The DNA of the CDR3 is TGCGCCAGCACCCGGACAGGGGCTATGAACACTGAAGCTTTCTTT. The V gene is TRBV5-1, the J gene TRBJ1-1; 9 positions agree with TRBD1. J was trimmed by 0 bases and V by 6 bases; bases with no gene match: 6. Germline CDR1 SGHRS, CDR2 YFSETQ. This CDR3 is 15 amino acids long.

This chain uses TRBV5-1 with TRBJ2-7; TRBD1 agrees at 9 bases. The V gene end was trimmed by 3 bases and the J gene end by 2 bases; junction bases not matched to a gene: 9. Germline V gene data show CDR1 as SGHRS and CDR2 as YFSETQ. The CDR3 sequence is 16 residues long. CDR3 DNA sequence: TGCGCCAGCAGCTCGGAGACAGGGGGTATTCCCTACGAGCAGTACTTC. Amino acid sequence: CASSSETGGIPYEQYF.

The V gene is TRBV10-3, the J gene TRBJ2-4; possible D gene TRBD1, 5 bases. Trimming pared 4 bases from V and 4 bases from J, leaving 11 bases between. Per germline, CDR1 ENHRY and CDR2 SYGVKD. This CDR3 is 14 amino acids long. DNA of the CDR3: TGTGCCATCAGTGGGCAGGGCGGTAAAAACATTCAGTACTTC. Translating it yields CAISGQGGKNIQYF.

The gene calls are TRBV7-6 and TRBJ1-2, with 8 bases aligning to TRBD1. The CDR3 contains 13 residues. The V segment lost 5 bases and the J segment 6 bases; nucleotides outside the gene matches: 5. The V gene's germline CDR1 is SGHVS and CDR2 FNYEAQ. The chain's CDR3 is CASSLQGADGYTF. The CDR3 bases are TGTGCCAGCAGCCTCCAGGGGGCGGATGGCTACACCTTC.

The chain joins TRBV23-1 to TRBJ1-1; TRBD1 is a possible D gene (5 bases). TRBV23-1 is annotated as an ORF whose role is uncertain. CDR3 length equals 16 residues. V was shortened by 0 bases and J by 0 bases, with 11 bases between the two germline ends. CDR3 sequence (DNA): TGCGCCAGCAGTCAATCGACGACGGACATGAACACTGAAGCTTTCTTT. Translating gives CASSQSTTDMNTEAFF.

A word on this clone: Different DNA sequences within this sample yield the same CDR3. The V and J genes are TRBV7-8 and TRBJ2-7, with D possibly matching TRBD1 (6 bases). V was pared by 5 bases and J by 3 bases, with 11 bases between. Germline V lookup: CDR1 SGHVS, CDR2 FQNEAQ. This CDR3 has 13 amino acids. CDR3 DNA sequence: TGTGCCAGCAGCGTAACACAGGGCTACGAGCAGTACTTC. Residues: CASSVTQGYEQYF.

The chain joins TRBV5-1 to TRBJ2-7; D is perhaps TRBD2 (5 bases). The germline V gene has CDR1 SGHRS and CDR2 YFSETQ. The V end lost 0 bases, the J end lost 6 bases, and 13 bases lay between the germline ends. This CDR3 contains 14 residues. DNA for the CDR3: TGCGCCAGCAGCTTGGTAACTAGTTCCGGCGAGCAGTACTTC. Translating gives CASSLVTSSGEQYF.

The rearrangement links TRBV9 to TRBJ1-6, with D possibly matching TRBD1 (5 bases). Germline CDR1 is SGDLS and CDR2 is YYNGEE. CDR3 length equals 16 residues. Trimming shortened V by 0 bases and J by 7 bases, and 14 bases separated the two germline ends. The CDR3: CASSVAGQGLNSPLHF. CDR3 DNA sequence: TGTGCCAGCAGCGTAGCTGGTCAGGGACTGAATTCACCCCTCCACTTT.

The rearrangement uses TRBV7-8 and TRBJ2-7, with 13 bases fitting TRBD2. The germline CDR1 and CDR2 sequences are SGHVS and FQNEAQ. The CDR3 is 15 residues long. J gave up 1 base and V 6 bases, and 3 bases lay outside the gene matches. CDR3 nucleotide sequence: TGTGCCAGCAGTCGACTAGCGGGGGGATCCTACGAGCAGTACTTC. Translation gives CASSRLAGGSYEQYF.

The V gene is TRBV6-5, the J gene TRBJ1-2, with 7 nucleotides matching TRBD1. V was clipped by 6 bases and J by 2 bases; unmatched bases: 3. The CDR3 consists of 13 residues. The V gene's germline CDR1 is MNHEY and CDR2 SVGAGI. The CDR3 bases are TGTGCCAGCAGCCTACAGGGGAACTATGGCTACACCTTC. Translation: CASSLQGNYGYTF.

The V and J genes are TRBV12-5 and TRBJ2-1; 8 nucleotides match TRBD2. Germline values: CDR1 LGHNT, CDR2 FRNRAP. The J segment lost 0 bases and the V segment lost 5 bases, leaving 9 bases of the junction unmatched. This CDR3 is built from 17 residues. The CDR3 sequence is CASGPFYAGGSYNEQFF. The CDR3 nucleotides are TGTGCTAGTGGTCCGTTTTACGCGGGGGGCTCCTACAATGAGCAGTTCTTC.

The chain is built from TRBV5-1 and TRBJ1-6; D is possibly TRBD1 (6 bases). Trimming removed 0 bases from V and 5 bases from J, with 12 bases in between. In germline, CDR1 is SGHRS, CDR2 YFSETQ. This CDR3 has 16 residues. The CDR3 DNA reads as TGCGCCAGCAGCTTGGAGGGGGATCGGGATAATTCACCCCTCCACTTT. Encoded protein: CASSLEGDRDNSPLHF.

In DNA, the CDR3 is TGTGCCAGCAGTGCCACCTCGGGACTGAATTACAATGAGCAGTTCTTC. This encodes CASSATSGLNYNEQFF. The gene calls are TRBV25-1 and TRBJ2-1, with D possibly TRBD2 on 6 matching bases. The germline V gene has CDR1 MGHDK and CDR2 SYGVNS. The V gene lost 4 bases and the J gene lost 4 bases, with 17 bases spanning the gap. The CDR3 has 16 amino acids.